This T cell receptor beta chain stems from a study of cytomegalovirus exposure and HLA in healthy donors. PCR used 60 Vbeta primers and 13 Jbeta primers. The protocol was immunoSEQ multiplex PCR, while the TCRdb copy is restricted to in-frame clones and leaves out a portion. The sample yields over 150,000 clones, 82% seen once. The CDR3 extends over 14 amino acids. V was cut by 4 bases and J by 5 bases, with 13 bases left in between. Germline V CDR1 and CDR2: SGHNT, YYREEE (reference sequence). This TCR came from a male donor in good health and CMV-seropositive. What was sequenced was PBMCs. This chain links TRBV5-4 with TRBJ2-1; no definite D call. Here the CDR3 reads CASSLFGVDNEQFF. The DNA of the CDR3 is TGTGCCAGCAGCCTATTTGGAGTGGACAATGAGCAGTTCTTC.